Shown below are 18 T cell receptor beta chains from a single sample sequenced in a study of early T cells in non-severe SARS-CoV-2 infection. TCRdb re-derived calls from the 5' RACE reads in MiXCR, one entry per CDR3 protein. The table records under 70,000 distinct CDR3 sequences, more than 9% of them present only once. The sample taken for sequencing was whole blood. The receptors were gathered from an adult who was a healthcare worker with PCR-confirmed SARS-CoV-2 infection or an uninfected control (not recorded which).

This clonotype was detected ten times or more. V is TRBV9 and J is TRBJ2-7; D could derive from TRBD1 or TRBD2 (6 bases each). CDR1 and CDR2 from the germline V gene are SGDLS and YYNGEE. V lost 3 bases to trimming and J lost 2 bases, with 15 bases between them. CDR3 length: 15 amino acids. The CDR3 protein is CASSAEGGDPYEQYF. Here the CDR3 DNA reads TGTGCCAGCAGCGCCGAGGGGGGTGATCCCTACGAGCAGTACTTC.

This clonotype was detected many times. The chain links TRBV11-1 to TRBJ2-6; TRBD1 might be the D (5 bases). Trimming removed 1 base from V and 0 bases from J, with 10 bases in between. There are 17 residues in the CDR3. Germline V gives CDR1 SGHAT, CDR2 FQDESV (reference sequence). Here the CDR3 DNA reads TGTGCCAGCAGCTTAGACAGGCTCAGCTCTGGGGCCAACGTCCTGACTTTC. Translating it yields CASSLDRLSSGANVLTF.

This clonotype was seen at least ten times. The chain couples TRBV19 to TRBJ1-5; TRBD1 agrees at 7 bases. Losses at the gene ends were 4 bases for V and 6 bases for J; bases not matched to a gene: 6. This CDR3 is built from 14 residues. Per the germline V gene, CDR1 is LNHDA and CDR2 is SQIVND (reference sequence). CDR3 DNA sequence: TGTGCCAGTAGTACCGACAGGGACGGTCAGCCCCAGCATTTT. It specifies CASSTDRDGQPQHF.

There are many counts of this clonotype. CDR3 sequence reads: CSARDMDSYEQYF. The CDR3 DNA reads TGCAGTGCTAGAGATATGGACTCCTACGAGCAGTACTTC. The chain uses TRBV20-1 and TRBJ2-7; D is unresolved. Trimming shortened V by 0 bases and J by 0 bases, and 6 bases separated the two germline ends. Germline values: CDR1 DFQATT, CDR2 SNEGSKA (reference sequence). This CDR3 is built from 13 residues.

The table lists this clonotype with many counts. The rearrangement uses TRBV11-2 and TRBJ1-2, with D unclear. Germline V CDR1 and CDR2: SGHAT, FQNNGV. The CDR3 consists of 13 residues. V lost 8 bases and J lost 4, with 14 bases in between. The CDR3 nucleotides read TGTGCCAGCTCCCTGGACCGACTCTATGGCTACACCTTC. Protein product: CASSLDRLYGYTF.

The sample holds many counts of this clonotype. The chain uses TRBV5-4 and TRBJ2-5, with 8 bases lining up with TRBD1. This CDR3 spans 14 amino acids. J gave up 4 bases and V 4 bases, and 6 bases lay outside the gene matches. Germline V gene sequence: CDR1 SGHNT, CDR2 YYREEE (reference sequence). Here the CDR3 reads CASSAKQGGETQYF. The CDR3, as DNA: TGTGCCAGCAGCGCGAAACAGGGGGGAGAGACCCAGTACTTC.

A remark on this clonotype: This may be a read error: a much more frequent sequence differs by one nucleotide. The rearrangement links TRBV3-1 to TRBJ2-1; TRBD2 aligns across 8 bases. CDR3 length: 18 residues. Unmatched junction bases numbered 15, after V lost 4 bases and J lost 4 bases. In germline, CDR1 is LGHDT, CDR2 YNNKEL (reference sequence). CDR3 DNA sequence: TGTGCCAGCAGCCGAACGACGAAGCGGGAGTCCTTTTACAATGAGCAGTTCTTC. This sequence encodes CASSRTTKRESFYNEQFF.

This clonotype came up a few times. V and J are TRBV6-1 and TRBJ2-5; possible D gene TRBD1, 6 bases. The V end lost 6 bases, the J end lost 2 bases, and 13 bases lay between the germline ends. Germline V gene data show CDR1 as MNHNS and CDR2 as SASEGT. This CDR3 comprises 14 residues. In nucleotides, the CDR3 is TGTGCCAGCAGCGGTGCCAGGGGTCAAGAGACCCAGTACTTC. It is translated as CASSGARGQETQYF.

This clonotype has a handful of counts. The rearrangement links TRBV7-2 to TRBJ2-7; TRBD2 is a possible D gene (6 bases). The CDR3 spans 14 residues. Germline V lookup: CDR1 SGHTA, CDR2 FQGNSA. V was shortened by 1 base and J by 4 bases, with 11 bases between the two germline ends. This CDR3 is CASSLEAGNYEQYF. CDR3 bases: TGTGCCAGCAGCTTAGAGGCGGGGAATTACGAGCAGTACTTC.

This clonotype was picked up many times. The rearrangement links TRBV20-1 to TRBJ2-2, with a possible D match to TRBD1 (6 bases). V was trimmed by 4 bases and J by 2 bases, leaving 8 bases between them. Per the germline V gene, CDR1 is DFQATT and CDR2 is SNEGSKA (reference sequence). There are 13 residues in the CDR3. In nucleotides, the CDR3 is TGCAGTGCTACCGGGACAAACACCGGGGAGCTGTTTTTT. This sequence encodes CSATGTNTGELFF.

The chain recombines TRBV9 with TRBJ2-2, with 13 bases aligning to TRBD2. The CDR3 length is 18 residues. CDR1 SGDLS and CDR2 YYNGEE come from the germline V gene. J gave up 0 bases and V 4 bases, and 6 bases lay outside the gene matches. CDR3 amino acids: CASSRLAGGYSNTGELFF. The DNA for the CDR3 is TGTGCCAGCAGCCGACTAGCGGGAGGCTACTCGAACACCGGGGAGCTGTTTTTT.

This chain links TRBV2 with TRBJ2-7, with D perhaps TRBD1 (6 bases). This CDR3 spans 13 amino acids. Germline CDR1 SNHLY, CDR2 FYNNEI. V dropped 6 bases and J dropped 5 bases, with 14 bases sitting between them. The CDR3 here is CASSGTFAHEQYF. The CDR3 bases are TGTGCCAGCAGCGGGACATTTGCCCACGAGCAGTACTTC. The full variable domain, rest sourced from reference TRBV2 and TRBJ2-7, is EPEVTQTPSHQVTQMGQEVILRCVPISNHLYFYWYRQILGQKVEFLVSFYNNEISEKSEIFDDQFSVERPDGSNFTLKIRSTKLEDSAMYFCASSGTFAHEQYFGPGTRLTVT.

This rearrangement joins TRBV10-2 to TRBJ1-1, with D perhaps matching TRBD1 (5 bases). Germline CDR1 and CDR2: WSHSY and SAAADI. V was clipped by 6 bases and J by 6 bases, with 23 bases between them. This CDR3 has 16 amino acids. This CDR3 is CASSGGTHPSAAEAFF. In DNA form, the CDR3 reads TGCGCCAGCAGCGGCGGGACTCACCCCTCAGCGGCTGAAGCTTTCTTT.

As to this clonotype: A much larger clone lies one base from this, so it may be a read error. The chain joins TRBV27 to TRBJ2-3; 8 nucleotides align to TRBD1. The CDR3 runs 16 residues. Germline assignment: CDR1 MNHEY and CDR2 SMNVEV (reference sequence). CDR3 region: CAGRGDRKTSTDTQYF. CDR3 in DNA: TGTGCCGGCAGGGGGGACAGGAAGACTAGCACAGATACGCAGTATTTT.

The chain employs TRBV3-1 and TRBJ2-3, with 8 bases identical to TRBD2. V was pared by 4 bases and J by 4 bases, with 10 bases of the junction left unmatched. Germline loops: CDR1 LGHDT, CDR2 YNNKEL (reference sequence). The CDR3 has 16 amino acids. This chain's CDR3 is CASSPPLRGASDTQYF. CDR3 nucleotides: TGTGCCAGCAGCCCACCCTTGCGGGGGGCCTCAGATACGCAGTATTTT.

This clonotype was counted many times. V is TRBV6-2 or TRBV6-3 and J is TRBJ1-1; D remains unclear. Between the trimmed V and J ends, which lost 4 bases and 6 bases, there was a span of 9 bases. The CDR3 has 12 residues. Germline CDR1 MNHEY, CDR2 SVGEGT. The CDR3 protein is CASSFTVAEAFF. CDR3 coding DNA: TGTGCCAGCAGTTTCACAGTAGCTGAAGCTTTCTTT.

This clonotype was detected many times. The rearrangement links TRBV20-1 to TRBJ2-7; D is possibly TRBD2 (5 bases). The CDR3 totals 12 residues. V shed 3 bases and J shed 5 bases, with 11 bases lying between them. From germline, CDR1 is DFQATT and CDR2 SNEGSKA (reference sequence). CDR3 sequence reads: CSARGARHEQYF. The CDR3 coding sequence is TGCAGTGCTAGGGGAGCTCGGCACGAGCAGTACTTC.

This clonotype was seen only a few times. The genes are TRBV29-1 and TRBJ2-1; D gene unclear. The CDR3 runs 15 residues. Trimming stripped 4 bases from V and 0 bases from J, with 13 bases between. Germline V gene lookup returns CDR1 SQVTM and CDR2 ANQGSEA. Here the CDR3 reads CSVAGAESSYNEQFF. The CDR3 bases are TGCAGCGTTGCAGGCGCGGAAAGCTCCTACAATGAGCAGTTCTTC.